These 2 T cell receptor beta chains originate from one sample sequenced in a study of T-cell reconstitution after alpha-beta-depleted transplantation in children. The TCRbeta library incorporated unique molecular identifiers. A single record per CDR3 protein comes from TCRdb applying MiXCR to the PCR reads. The table has some 600,000 distinct CDR3 sequences, around 16% seen once. The sequencing here drew on PBMCs from the stem cell graft donor, taken from the stem cell graft. Receptors originate from a human donor who donated a stem cell graft to a child with acute myeloid leukemia.

This clonotype was seen a single time. A read error may account for a junction end that differs from germline. V gene TRBV29-1 combines with J gene TRBJ2-6; TRBD2 is a possible D gene (5 bases). This CDR3 region has 14 residues. The germline V gene has CDR1 SQVTM and CDR2 ANQGSEA. The CDR3 loop reads CSDEGGSGANVLTF. CDR3 DNA sequence: TGCAGCGATGAAGGCGGGTCTGGGGCCAACGTCCTGACTTTC.

This clonotype has ten or more counts. This chain uses TRBV5-1 with TRBJ1-2; the match to TRBD1 covers 8 bases. The length of the CDR3 is 15 residues. V gave up 4 bases and J gave up 2 bases; unmatched junction bases: 7. Germline-derived CDR1 and CDR2 are SGHRS and YFSETQ. CDR3 nucleotides: TGCGCCAGCAGCCGTGGACAGGGCGCAAACTATGGCTACACCTTC. Amino acids: CASSRGQGANYGYTF. The full variable domain, with the rest looked up from reference TRBV5-1 and TRBJ1-2, is KAGVTQTPRYLIKTRGQQVTLSCSPISGHRSVSWYQQTPGQGLQFLFEYFSETQRNKGNFPGRFSGRQFSNSRSEMNVSTLELGDSALYLCASSRGQGANYGYTFGSGTRLTVV.